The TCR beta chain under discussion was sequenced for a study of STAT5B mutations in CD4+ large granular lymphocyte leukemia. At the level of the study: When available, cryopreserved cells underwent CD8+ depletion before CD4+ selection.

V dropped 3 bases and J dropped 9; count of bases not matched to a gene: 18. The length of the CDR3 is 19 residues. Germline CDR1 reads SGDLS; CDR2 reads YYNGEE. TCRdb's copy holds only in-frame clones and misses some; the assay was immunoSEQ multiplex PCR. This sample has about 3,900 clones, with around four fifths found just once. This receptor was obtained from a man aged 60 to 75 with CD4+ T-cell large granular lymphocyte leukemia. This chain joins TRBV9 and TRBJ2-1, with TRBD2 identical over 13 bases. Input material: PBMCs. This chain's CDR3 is CASSGFGTSGDRTQGEQFF. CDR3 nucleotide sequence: TGTGCCAGCAGCGGTTTCGGGACTAGCGGGGACCGAACTCAGGGTGAGCAGTTCTTC.